The rows below give T cell receptor beta chains drawn from one sample of a study of T cells in narcolepsy. TCRdb keeps only in-frame clones here, not all; method: immunoSEQ multiplex PCR. Of around 31,000 clones listed, around four fifths were seen once; the top ten hold roughly 2.5%. The sample comprised CD45RA- memory CD4+ T cells from PBMCs. Receptor source: a human donor with narcolepsy. Both conserved end residues are part of each CDR3.

J gene | V gene | CDR3 protein
TRBJ1-5 | TRBV7-2 | CASSPGPREPQHF
TRBJ2-2 | TRBV7-9 | CASSLVRSLNTGELFF
TRBJ2-2 | TRBV9 | CASSVSSSSGVGELFF
TRBJ2-7 | TRBV27 | CPPRRTGTSDSYEQYF
TRBJ2-2 | TRBV5-1 | CASSLAAGAAGELFF
TRBJ1-2 | TRBV7-2 | CASSSGTETFYGYTF
TRBJ2-7 | TRBV2 | CASSVGQGGLGEQYF
TRBJ2-4 | TRBV4-3 | CASSQDWRKNIQYF
TRBJ2-1 | TRBV11-2 | CASSLASGVREQFF
TRBJ2-7 | TRBV6-5 | CASSRFGGSSEQYF
TRBJ1-1 | TRBV7-6 | CASSLVVGESTEAFF
TRBJ2-1 | TRBV7-2 | CASSFLGSGYPNEQFF
TRBJ2-3 | TRBV5-4 | CANSLPRADTQYF
TRBJ2-2 | TRBV7-2 | CASSGPRVYTGELFF
TRBJ2-5 | TRBV7-2 | CASSLAYGQETQYF
TRBJ2-2 | TRBV30 | CAWGRAQGVTGELFF
TRBJ1-1 | TRBV29-1 | CSPTGREGTEAFF
TRBJ2-1 | TRBV5-1 | CASSPGSSYNEQFF
TRBJ1-6 | TRBV27 | CASSFRGSSPLHF
TRBJ2-3 | TRBV5-1 | CASSPGTSGTSTDTQYF
TRBJ2-3 | TRBV15 | CATSRDSYGARVGTQYF
TRBJ1-2 | TRBV6-5 | CASSSGRGNYGYTF
TRBJ2-1 | TRBV2 | CASSDLLAGGEQFF
TRBJ1-4 | TRBV5-1 | CASSLAQGRREKLFF
TRBJ2-3 | TRBV19 | CASSQLDLTGGTQYF
TRBJ2-2 | TRBV5-4 | CASSPRLSGELFF
TRBJ2-7 | TRBV30 | CAWSVSLFSYEQYF
TRBJ2-3 | TRBV20-1 | CSASKKIPQYF
TRBJ2-7 | TRBV6-6 | CASSYLGQGSYEQYF
TRBJ1-6 | TRBV5-1 | CASSLGTDNSPLHF
TRBJ2-7 | TRBV28 | CASSLVAGGLVEQYF
TRBJ2-5 | TRBV7-2 | CASSLDRGRETQYF
TRBJ2-4 | TRBV2 | CASSERSYTNIQYF
TRBJ2-7 | TRBV19 | CASSINPGGYEQYF
TRBJ2-7 | TRBV4-2 | CASSQDGLSDRADYEQYF
TRBJ2-3 | TRBV7-2 | CASSRLGGGAADTQYF
TRBJ1-5 | TRBV6-5 | CASTRDGHSNQPQHF
TRBJ2-7 | TRBV6-5 | CASRPDIWNTEQYF
TRBJ2-3 | TRBV5-1 | CASSPTGGTDTQYF
TRBJ1-5 | TRBV19 | CASSRNQLSNQPQHF
TRBJ1-2 | TRBV2 | CASSAGTLSLGGYTF
TRBJ1-2 | TRBV18 | CASSPPEEEETNYGYTF
TRBJ2-5 | TRBV7-2 | CASSPNGGVKETQYF
TRBJ1-3 | TRBV5-5 | CASSFGGFGDTIYF
TRBJ2-3 | TRBV18 | CASSLKPPPGGRTDTQYF
TRBJ1-4 | TRBV5-1 | CASSLVGATNEKLFF
TRBJ1-5 | TRBV18 | CASSRGQGGPGQPQHF
TRBJ2-3 | TRBV7-8 | CASSLGEGGRWTDTQYF
TRBJ2-3 | TRBV7-2 | CASSSLPGRLNTDTQYF
TRBJ1-6 | TRBV5-6 | CASKQLASSPLHF
TRBJ1-3 | TRBV11-2 | CAGSYLRGRSGNTIYF
TRBJ1-5 | TRBV7-8 | CASSPGAVGNQPQHF